The clone carrying this T cell receptor (beta chain) showed up many times. The target antigen is unknown. The record originates from a study of blood T cells in healthy people across ages. A J-beta primer mix and a sample-barcoded 5' primer were used in a second PCR of roughly 6 to 12 cycles. All samples gave at least 2.5 million CDR3-containing paired-end reads. TCRdb reanalysed the 5' RACE reads using MiXCR and keeps one entry per CDR3 protein. The repertoire has some 1.1 million distinct CDR3 sequences, around two fifths of them found once; the top ten carry roughly 14%. The study's findings and limits: Age brought a roughly linear fall in TCR beta diversity measured per million T cells. A conclusive naive versus antigen-experienced comparison was prevented by the unsorted PBMCs. With naive T cell percentage, TCR beta diversity showed a strong correlation.

The CDR3 is 15 amino acids. V was pared by 5 bases and J by 1 base, with 14 bases between. Germline assignment: CDR1 SEHNR and CDR2 FQNEAQ (reference sequence). This clonotype was sampled from a man between 18 and 29 years old in good health. Sequenced: blood. The chain combines TRBV7-9 with TRBJ1-2; D is unresolved. CDR3 nucleotides: TGTGCCAGCAGCAAAGGGTCCACCTATAACTATGGCTACACCTTC. This codes for CASSKGSTYNYGYTF.